This TCR beta chain was sequenced for a study of blood T cell repertoires in COVID-19. Authors' methods: Estimation of nucleated cell counts relied on the amplification of reference gene primers. Clones were read by immunoSEQ multiplex PCR, and TCRdb kept only the in-frame ones, dropping some. V, J and clone size derive from that table, while D and trimming were established from the DNA sequence. The table includes under 300,000 clones, 84% detected once. The CDR3 is 16 amino acids. Trimming left V 5 bases short and J 5 bases short, with 19 bases between. Germline V lookup: CDR1 KGHDR, CDR2 SFDVKD. The sequenced sample consisted of PBMCs or T cells enriched from blood (not recorded which). The rearrangement uses TRBV24-1 and TRBJ2-3; a weak D match, TRBD1 (8 bases). The clonotype was recovered from a man in his forties or fifties who had recovered from COVID-19. CDR3 coding DNA: TGTGCCACCAGTGGAGGACAGGGAGGGGCTGAAGATACGCAGTATTTT. It translates to CATSGGQGGAEDTQYF.